These 15 T cell receptor beta chains were sequenced from one sample in a study of cytomegalovirus exposure and HLA in healthy donors. Both 60 Vbeta primers and 13 Jbeta primers went into the PCR. Generated by immunoSEQ multiplex PCR, the TCRdb table keeps only in-frame clones and is missing some. Here the sample spans approximately 98,000 clones, 74% being singletons. Sequenced material: PBMCs. These receptors came from a male donor in good health and CMV-seronegative.

The V and J genes are TRBV6-6 and TRBJ2-5; TRBD2 matches at 12 bases. Germline V gene lookup returns CDR1 MNHNY and CDR2 SVGAGI (reference sequence). After removal of 2 bases from V and 2 bases from J, the junction contained 3 bases not matched to a gene. CDR3 length: 16 residues. This CDR3 is CASSYGTSGPQETQYF. The CDR3 DNA reads TGTGCCAGCAGTTACGGGACTAGCGGGCCTCAAGAGACCCAGTACTTC.

The chain joins TRBV20-1 to TRBJ2-5, with D possibly matching TRBD1 (6 bases). The CDR3 loop spans 11 amino acids. The V gene's germline CDR1 is DFQATT and CDR2 SNEGSKA (reference sequence). The V end was cut by 7 bases, the J end by 1 base, with 7 bases between. The DNA of the CDR3 is TGCAGTGAACAGGGCCAAGAGACCCAGTACTTC. The encoded protein is CSEQGQETQYF.

This chain links TRBV11-2 with TRBJ1-1; a weak D match, TRBD1 (5 bases). V was cut by 3 bases and J by 7 bases, with 9 bases left in between. CDR3 size: 12 residues. In germline, CDR1 is SGHAT, CDR2 FQNNGV. CDR3 coding DNA: TGTGCCAGCAGCTTGGGGGGGATTGAAGCTTTCTTT. Translated: CASSLGGIEAFF.

With respect to this clone: Other nucleotide sequences in the sample specify the same CDR3. The chain links TRBV29-1 to TRBJ1-1, with a possible D match to TRBD1 (6 bases). Trimming shortened V by 6 bases and J by 1 base, and 9 bases separated the two germline ends. In germline, CDR1 is SQVTM, CDR2 ANQGSEA. The CDR3 is 12 residues long. The CDR3 coding sequence is TGCAGCGTCTTACAGGGGAACACTGAAGCTTTCTTT. This sequence encodes CSVLQGNTEAFF. Complete variable domain (other parts from reference TRBV29-1 and TRBJ1-1): SAVISQKPSRDICQRGTSLTIQCQVDSQVTMMFWYRQQPGQSLTLIATANQGSEATYESGFVIDKFPISRPNLTFSTLTVSNMSPEDSSIYLCSVLQGNTEAFFGQGTRLTVV.

This chain links TRBV7-2 with TRBJ2-3, with 7 bases fitting TRBD2. Germline values: CDR1 SGHTA, CDR2 FQGNSA. The ends lost 6 bases at V and 7 bases at J; junction bases unmatched: 13. The CDR3 runs to 15 residues. CDR3 DNA: TGTGCCAGCAGGACTAGCCCTACCCTCCACCATACGCAGTATTTT. Translation: CASRTSPTLHHTQYF.

V is TRBV7-7 and J is TRBJ2-2; 7 bases are a match to TRBD1. CDR1 SSHAT and CDR2 FNYEAQ come from the germline V gene (reference sequence). The CDR3 is 15 amino acids. V was clipped by 5 bases and J by 2 bases; unmatched bases: 5. CDR3 sequence reads: CASSPDRVNTGELFF. The CDR3 nucleotides are TGTGCCAGCAGCCCCGACAGGGTTAACACCGGGGAGCTGTTTTTT.

The chain couples TRBV28 to TRBJ2-7, with 10 positions matching TRBD2. Germline V gene data show CDR1 as MDHEN and CDR2 as SYDVKM. Trimming took 6 bases from V and 2 from J; bases not matched to a gene: 16. The CDR3 loop spans 18 amino acids. The CDR3 loop is CASRTGLAEGSTPYEQYF. The CDR3 coding sequence is TGTGCCAGCAGAACCGGACTAGCGGAAGGATCAACCCCCTACGAGCAGTACTTC.

V and J are TRBV5-4 and TRBJ1-2; 7 bases fit TRBD1. This CDR3 is 12 amino acids long. With V trimmed by 4 bases and J by 6 bases, 3 bases remained unmatched. Germline CDR1 SGHNT, CDR2 YYREEE (reference sequence). The CDR3 region has the DNA TGTGCCAGCAGCCTAGGACAGGATGGCTACACCTTC. Translated: CASSLGQDGYTF.

V is TRBV4-2 and J is TRBJ1-2; 7 nucleotides agree with TRBD1. This CDR3 is 16 amino acids long. The trim removed 1 base at V and 0 bases at J, leaving 5 bases unmatched. The V gene's germline CDR1 is LGHNA and CDR2 YNFKEQ. CDR3 in DNA: TGTGCCAGCAGCCAAGTACAAGGACAGGCTAACTATGGCTACACCTTC. The encoded protein is CASSQVQGQANYGYTF.

The table lists this clone with a few counts. The chain carries TRBV4-3 and TRBJ1-5; a weak D match, TRBD1 (5 bases). The CDR3 length is 16 residues. V lost 4 bases to trimming and J lost 1 base, with 14 bases between them. Per the germline V gene, CDR1 is LGHNA and CDR2 is YSLEER. The CDR3 reads CASSPRAGWSNQPQHF. DNA for the CDR3: TGCGCCAGCAGCCCCCGGGCAGGGTGGAGCAATCAGCCCCAGCATTTT.

V and J are TRBV6-5 and TRBJ2-2; 11 nucleotides align to TRBD1. In germline, CDR1 is MNHEY, CDR2 SVGAGI. This CDR3 comprises 16 residues. After removal of 0 bases from V and 6 bases from J, the junction contained 3 bases not matched to a gene. The CDR3 sequence: CASSYSGTGGSGELFF. CDR3 DNA sequence: TGTGCCAGCAGTTACTCCGGGACAGGGGGTTCCGGGGAGCTGTTTTTT.

The V call is TRBV6-6, the J call TRBJ2-5, with D perhaps matching TRBD2 (5 bases). This CDR3 is 14 amino acids long. The V end was cut by 1 base, the J end by 5 bases, with 11 bases between. CDR1 is MNHNY, CDR2 SVGAGI, per germline (reference sequence). In nucleotides, the CDR3 is TGTGCCAGCAGTTACTTCGCTAGCCTGGAGACCCAGTACTTC. This encodes CASSYFASLETQYF.

The V and J genes are TRBV10-3 and TRBJ2-7; TRBD2 aligns across 15 bases. This CDR3 comprises 13 residues. The germline V gene encodes CDR1 ENHRY and CDR2 SYGVKD. The junction had 2 bases not matched to a gene; V was cut back by 9 bases and J by 5 bases. The CDR3 protein is CAMGLAGGDEQYF. DNA of the CDR3: TGTGCCATGGGACTAGCGGGAGGCGACGAGCAGTACTTC.

V is TRBV11-3 and J is TRBJ2-2, with 7 bases that match TRBD2. J gave up 5 bases and V 5 bases, and 2 bases lay outside the gene matches. The CDR3 is made up of 13 amino acids. Germline V gene lookup returns CDR1 SGHNT and CDR2 YENEEA. The CDR3 reads CASSKGLTGELFF. The CDR3 DNA follows: TGTGCCAGCAGCAAGGGACTAACCGGGGAGCTGTTTTTT.

The chain combines TRBV7-3 with TRBJ2-6; 7 positions match TRBD1. Germline V gene data show CDR1 as SGHTA and CDR2 as FQGTGA. The J segment lost 2 bases and the V segment lost 3 bases, leaving 7 bases of the junction unmatched. CDR3 length equals 17 residues. The DNA of the CDR3 is TGTGCCAGCAGCTTTGACAGGGTGTTTACTGGGGCCAACGTCCTGACTTTC. Translating it yields CASSFDRVFTGANVLTF.